This TCR beta chain appears in the sequencing data of a study of blood T cell repertoires in COVID-19. Repertoires were generated with immunoSEQ multiplex PCR, while TCRdb's copy carries only in-frame clones and drops some. The table lists a few hundred thousand clones, 89% of them singletons, with about 4.5% in the top ten. Looked up from germline, CDR1 is ENHRY and CDR2 is SYGVKD. The V gene lost 8 bases and the J gene lost 0 bases, with 4 bases spanning the gap. The CDR3 extends over 11 amino acids. The sample comprised peripheral blood. The chain joins TRBV10-3 to TRBJ1-2; D ambiguous. The TCR sequence derives from a woman between 40 and 55 years old who had recovered from COVID-19. CDR3 loop: CAIAANYGYTF. As DNA, the CDR3 is TGTGCCATCGCGGCTAACTATGGCTACACCTTC.